What follows are 10 T cell receptor beta chains derived from one specimen sequenced in a study of shared T cell receptors in the human thymus (dated by TCRdb to about 2021). Libraries were made using the immunoSEQ multiplex PCR assay. TCRdb limited this immuneACCESS table to in-frame rearrangements with V and J called. A share of clones is missing; checked studies link under half to unresolved V genes, and the rest is unexplained. The sample records about 400,000 clones, more than 85% of which are singletons. Approximately 0.02% of the sample lies in the top ten. Sequencing used thymocytes. All receptors come from a human donor.

The rearrangement uses TRBV28 and TRBJ2-6; TRBD2 is a possible D gene (6 bases). V was shortened by 3 bases and J by 4 bases, with 13 bases between the two germline ends. The CDR3 has 16 amino acids. Germline V gene sequence: CDR1 MDHEN, CDR2 SYDVKM. CDR3 sequence (DNA): TGTGCCAGCAGTTTTATCAGGACTACCGGGGCCAACGTCCTGACTTTC. It yields the protein CASSFIRTTGANVLTF.

The chain joins TRBV28 to TRBJ2-7, with a weak D call TRBD2 (6 bases). V gave up 6 bases and J gave up 2 bases, with 17 bases separating them. Looked up from germline, CDR1 is MDHEN and CDR2 is SYDVKM. The CDR3 loop spans 15 amino acids. The CDR3 nucleotides read TGTGCCAGCAGCCTCGTATCGGGGGAAACCTACGAGCAGTACTTC. Amino acids: CASSLVSGETYEQYF.

V gene TRBV25-1 combines with J gene TRBJ1-2; perhaps TRBD1 as D (5 bases). CDR1 and CDR2 from the germline V gene are MGHDK and SYGVNS. V was clipped by 3 bases and J by 3 bases, with 14 bases between them. The CDR3 runs to 15 residues. The CDR3 coding sequence is TGTGCCAGCAGTGACAGGGACGGCCCCGACTATGGCTACACCTTC. Translation: CASSDRDGPDYGYTF.

V gene TRBV7-2 combines with J gene TRBJ1-1; 9 bases are a match to TRBD1. Germline trimming cut 4 bases from V and 6 bases from J; bases unmatched to any gene: 12. Germline V lookup: CDR1 SGHTA, CDR2 FQGNSA. This CDR3 region has 16 residues. The CDR3 here is CASSSRTGAPVSEAFF. The CDR3, as DNA: TGTGCCAGCAGCTCCAGGACAGGGGCCCCAGTTTCTGAAGCTTTCTTT.

The V and J genes are TRBV30 and TRBJ2-1, with TRBD2 identical over 12 bases. Germline V gives CDR1 GTSNPN, CDR2 SVGIG (reference sequence). Trimming cost V 6 bases and J 3 bases; bases outside gene matches: 3. This CDR3 spans 14 amino acids. As DNA, the CDR3 is TGTGCCTGCCCGGGACTAGCGGGCTACAATGAGCAGTTCTTC. Translating gives CACPGLAGYNEQFF. Together with reference TRBV30 and TRBJ2-1, the CDR3 gives the full variable domain: SQTIHQWPATLVQPVGSPLSLECTVEGTSNPNLYWYRQAAGRGLQLLFYSVGIGQISSEVPQNLSASRPQDRQFILSSKKLLLSDSGFYLCACPGLAGYNEQFFGPGTRLTVL.

This clone turned up a few times. The gene calls are TRBV2 and TRBJ2-6; perhaps TRBD1 as D (5 bases). The CDR3 is made up of 18 amino acids. The germline V gene has CDR1 SNHLY and CDR2 FYNNEI. V lost 2 bases and J lost 6, with 20 bases in between. The CDR3, as DNA: TGTGCCAGCAGTGAAAGGGGTATATTCTCTGGGGCGGCCAACGTCCTGACTTTC. Protein sequence: CASSERGIFSGAANVLTF.

The chain links TRBV30 to TRBJ2-1; TRBD2 agrees at 8 bases. CDR3 length: 17 amino acids. Trimming took 1 base from V and 0 from J; bases not matched to a gene: 8. CDR1 GTSNPN and CDR2 SVGIG come from the germline V gene (reference sequence). In DNA form, the CDR3 reads TGTGCCTGGAGTGACCCTAGCGGGCGGAGCTCCTACAATGAGCAGTTCTTC. This sequence encodes CAWSDPSGRSSYNEQFF.

The chain recombines TRBV6-1 with TRBJ1-5, with a possible D match to TRBD1 (6 bases). Trimming pared 4 bases from V and 7 bases from J, leaving 17 bases between. The CDR3 runs 15 residues. Germline V CDR1 and CDR2: MNHNS, SASEGT. Written as DNA, the CDR3 is TGTGCCAGCAGTGCTGATGGGGGGCAGGGGCAGCCCCAGCATTTT. It is translated as CASSADGGQGQPQHF.

This sequence joins TRBV19 and TRBJ2-2; D gene unclear. The CDR3 consists of 16 residues. Per the germline V gene, CDR1 is LNHDA and CDR2 is SQIVND (reference sequence). With 4 bases removed from V and 0 bases from J, the gap between germline ends came to 12 bases. The CDR3 DNA sequence: TGTGCCAGTAGTAACAAAAGGGCCCCGAACACCGGGGAGCTGTTTTTT. Amino acids: CASSNKRAPNTGELFF.

The chain is built from TRBV28 and TRBJ2-2; 8 nucleotides match TRBD1. Germline CDR1 reads MDHEN; CDR2 reads SYDVKM. The CDR3 sequence is 19 residues long. V was pared by 6 bases and J by 4 bases, with 19 bases of the junction left unmatched. CDR3 loop: CASSHHGGWGQDFTGELFF. The CDR3 nucleotides are TGTGCCAGCAGCCACCATGGGGGGTGGGGACAGGACTTCACCGGGGAGCTGTTTTTT.